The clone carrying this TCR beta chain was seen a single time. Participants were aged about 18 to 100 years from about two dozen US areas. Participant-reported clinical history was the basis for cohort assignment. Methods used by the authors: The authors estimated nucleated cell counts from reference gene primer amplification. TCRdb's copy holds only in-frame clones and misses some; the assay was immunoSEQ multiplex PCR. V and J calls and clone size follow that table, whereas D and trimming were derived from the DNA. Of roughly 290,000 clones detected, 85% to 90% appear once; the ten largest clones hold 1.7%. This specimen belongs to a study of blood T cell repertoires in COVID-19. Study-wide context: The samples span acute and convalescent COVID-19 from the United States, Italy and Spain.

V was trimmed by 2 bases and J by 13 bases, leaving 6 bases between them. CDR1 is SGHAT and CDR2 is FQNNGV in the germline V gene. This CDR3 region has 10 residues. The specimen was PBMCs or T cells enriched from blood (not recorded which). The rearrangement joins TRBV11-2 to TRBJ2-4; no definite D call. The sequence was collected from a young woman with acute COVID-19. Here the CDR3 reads CASSLTTQYF. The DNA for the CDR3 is TGTGCCAGCAGCTTAACTACACAGTACTTC.